Below are 5 T cell receptor beta chains sequenced from a single sample in a study of blood T cell repertoires in COVID-19. The data were produced by immunoSEQ multiplex PCR, yet TCRdb's version contains in-frame clones alone and is incomplete. The sample shows 220,000 or so clones, 70% to 90% of them seen only once. The sequenced sample consisted of peripheral blood. These receptors came from a man over 45 who had recovered from COVID-19.

The J gene is TRBJ1-4, the V gene TRBV5-1; TRBD1 aligns across 7 bases. The trim removed 0 bases at V and 7 bases at J, leaving 9 bases unmatched. The CDR3 has 16 amino acids. Germline loops: CDR1 SGHRS, CDR2 YFSETQ. The CDR3 region is CASSLEPGGIGEKLFF. The CDR3 DNA is TGCGCCAGCAGCTTGGAGCCAGGGGGAATAGGTGAAAAACTGTTTTTT.

The chain is built from TRBV7-9 and TRBJ1-5; 8 bases line up with TRBD1. The V gene end was trimmed by 1 base and the J gene end by 3 bases; junction bases not matched to a gene: 5. Per the germline V gene, CDR1 is SEHNR and CDR2 is FQNEAQ (reference sequence). The length of the CDR3 is 16 residues. For the CDR3, the DNA is TGTGCCAGCAGCTTAGAGGGCAGGGGGCTCAATCAGCCCCAGCATTTT. Its translation is CASSLEGRGLNQPQHF.

This clone has just a few counts. The gene calls are TRBV14 and TRBJ2-7; TRBD2 is a possible D gene (5 bases). Germline loops: CDR1 SGHDN, CDR2 FVKESK. The ends were cut back, 8 bases at V and 3 bases at J, with 14 bases in the middle. The length of the CDR3 is 13 residues. CDR3 coding DNA: TGTGCCAGCGCTCTTTTAAGCGGCTACGAGCAGTACTTC. Its translation: CASALLSGYEQYF.

This chain uses TRBV19 with TRBJ2-1; a weak D match, TRBD2 (5 bases). V lost 6 bases and J 8 bases, leaving 29 bases between the germline ends. The CDR3 sequence is 18 residues long. Germline lookup yields CDR1 LNHDA and CDR2 SQIVND (reference sequence). In DNA, the CDR3 is TGTGCCAGTAGCCCCTTAAGAGGGAACTACCGCGGGTTCGATGAGCAGTTCTTC. It translates to CASSPLRGNYRGFDEQFF.

The gene calls are TRBV28 and TRBJ1-6; 9 positions match TRBD1. Losses at the gene ends were 6 bases for V and 7 bases for J; bases not matched to a gene: 7. Germline-derived CDR1 and CDR2 are MDHEN and SYDVKM. The CDR3 has 15 amino acids. CDR3 protein: CASRPGTGRNSPLHF. The CDR3 DNA reads as TGTGCCAGCAGGCCCGGGACAGGGAGAAATTCACCCCTCCACTTT.